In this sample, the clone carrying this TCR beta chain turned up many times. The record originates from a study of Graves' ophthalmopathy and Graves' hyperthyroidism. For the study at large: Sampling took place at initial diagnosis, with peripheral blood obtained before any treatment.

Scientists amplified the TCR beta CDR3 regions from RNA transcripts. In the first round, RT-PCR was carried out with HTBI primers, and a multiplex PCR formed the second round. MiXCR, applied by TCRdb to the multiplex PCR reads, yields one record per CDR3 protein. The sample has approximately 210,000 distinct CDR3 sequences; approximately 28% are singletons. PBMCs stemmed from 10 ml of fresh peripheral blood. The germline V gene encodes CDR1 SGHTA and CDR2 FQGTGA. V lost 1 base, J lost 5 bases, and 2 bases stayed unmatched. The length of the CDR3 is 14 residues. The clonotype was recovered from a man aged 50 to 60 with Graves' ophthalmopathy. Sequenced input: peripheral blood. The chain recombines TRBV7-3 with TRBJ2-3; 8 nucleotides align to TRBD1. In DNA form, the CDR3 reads TGTGCCAGCAGCTTAATACAGGGGGGAGATACGCAGTATTTT. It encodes CASSLIQGGDTQYF.